The 32 T cell receptor beta chains below all came from one sample that was sequenced in a study of blood T cell repertoires in COVID-19. Sequenced by immunoSEQ multiplex PCR; TCRdb stores in-frame clones only, minus some. The table records more than 200,000 clones, 65% to 90% of them present only once. The sequenced material came from peripheral blood. Receptors originate from an elderly woman with active or convalescent COVID-19.

This clone was seen only once. J is TRBJ2-4 and V is TRBV3-1 (or the pseudogene TRBV3-2); D is unresolved. The V gene's germline CDR1 is LGHDT and CDR2 YNNKEL (reference sequence). V was clipped by 0 bases and J by 0 bases, with 15 bases between them. This CDR3 is 18 amino acids long. The CDR3: CASSQDSPRSLAKNIQYF. CDR3 sequence (DNA): TGTGCCAGCAGCCAAGATTCACCCAGATCCCTAGCCAAAAACATTCAGTACTTC.

This chain links TRBV5-1 with TRBJ2-6; a possible D gene is TRBD2 (5 bases). The CDR3 has 16 residues. The V gene lost 4 bases and the J gene lost 1 base, with 12 bases spanning the gap. Germline CDR1 SGHRS, CDR2 YFSETQ. The CDR3 protein is CASSRVPGSGANVLTF. The CDR3 DNA reads TGCGCCAGCAGCCGAGTTCCGGGGTCTGGGGCCAACGTCCTGACTTTC.

The chain links TRBV16 to TRBJ1-4; D not resolved. V was pared by 4 bases and J by 6 bases, with 9 bases between. Germline values: CDR1 KGHSY, CDR2 FQNENV. CDR3 length: 13 amino acids. CDR3 nucleotide sequence: TGTGCCAGCAGCCCGACGGACTATGAAAAACTGTTTTTT. Encoded protein: CASSPTDYEKLFF.

V and J are TRBV11-2 and TRBJ2-1; 13 bases match TRBD2. Germline V CDR1 and CDR2: SGHAT, FQNNGV. This CDR3 is 19 amino acids long. The ends lost 5 bases at V and 0 bases at J; junction bases unmatched: 10. The CDR3 here is CASSGRGLAGSSSYNEQFF. CDR3 bases: TGTGCCAGCAGCGGTCGGGGACTAGCGGGATCTAGCTCCTACAATGAGCAGTTCTTC.

The CDR3 nucleotides read TGCGCCAGCAGCCCCAACCCGGGGTCCGAGTATGAGCAGTTCTTC. Translation: CASSPNPGSEYEQFF. V gene TRBV5-1 combines with J gene TRBJ2-1; D perhaps matches TRBD2 (5 bases). Per the germline V gene, CDR1 is SGHRS and CDR2 is YFSETQ. This CDR3 is 15 amino acids long. V lost 4 bases and J lost 8, with 19 bases in between.

The gene calls are TRBV7-9 and TRBJ2-1; 11 bases map to TRBD2. Germline CDR1 reads SEHNR; CDR2 reads FQNEAQ (reference sequence). There are 15 residues in the CDR3. The V and J ends lost 5 bases and 7 bases, in that order; junction bases with no gene match: 7. CDR3 region: CASSETSGKLNEQFF. The CDR3 DNA reads as TGTGCCAGCAGCGAGACTAGCGGGAAGCTTAATGAGCAGTTCTTC.

The chain uses TRBV5-1 and TRBJ2-3; D is possibly TRBD1 (7 bases). Trimming left V 4 bases short and J 5 bases short, with 20 bases between. CDR1 is SGHRS, CDR2 YFSETQ, per germline. This CDR3 is 16 amino acids long. The CDR3 reads CASSKRGTDLGDTQYF. As DNA, the CDR3 is TGCGCCAGCAGCAAACGCGGGACAGATCTTGGAGATACGCAGTATTTT.

The chain recombines TRBV10-3 with TRBJ1-1; D gene unclear. Germline CDR1 reads ENHRY; CDR2 reads SYGVKD. This CDR3 comprises 13 residues. Trimming shortened V by 8 bases and J by 1 base, and 11 bases separated the two germline ends. CDR3 amino acids: CAIGASSNTEAFF. CDR3 nucleotides: TGTGCCATCGGTGCCAGTTCGAACACTGAAGCTTTCTTT.

V and J are TRBV2 and TRBJ2-1, with 13 bases aligning to TRBD2. Germline CDR1 reads SNHLY; CDR2 reads FYNNEI. The CDR3 has 13 amino acids. V shed 6 bases, J shed 12 bases, and the junction held 5 bases outside the gene matches. The CDR3 here is CASRGLAGPAQFF. The CDR3 DNA sequence: TGTGCCAGCAGGGGACTAGCGGGGCCGGCGCAGTTCTTC.

The chain couples TRBV5-5 to TRBJ1-1; 9 bases match TRBD1. The junction had 11 bases not matched to a gene; V was cut back by 4 bases and J by 7 bases. Germline-derived CDR1 and CDR2 are SGHKS and YYEKEE (reference sequence). The CDR3 has 15 residues. CDR3 region: CASSRTPQGAVEAFF. In nucleotides, the CDR3 is TGTGCCAGCAGCCGGACCCCACAGGGGGCTGTTGAAGCTTTCTTT.

About this clone itself: This may stem from a read error, because a much larger clone lies one nucleotide away. The same CDR3 arises from other DNA sequences in this sample as well. The chain joins TRBV2 to TRBJ1-1, with 8 bases identical to TRBD1. V lost 6 bases to trimming and J lost 1 base; unmatched junction nucleotides: 1. The germline CDR1 and CDR2 sequences are SNHLY and FYNNEI. CDR3 size: 13 residues. CDR3 region: CASSGQGNTEAFF. Here the CDR3 DNA reads TGTGCCAGCAGCGGACAGGGGAACACTGAAGCTTTCTTT.

This chain connects TRBV5-1 to TRBJ2-3, with 7 bases matching TRBD1. Germline CDR1 is SGHRS and CDR2 is YFSETQ. Trimming removed 0 bases from V and 4 bases from J; junction bases left unmatched: 8. The CDR3 contains 16 residues. CDR3 region: CASSLAFDRAADTQYF. CDR3 nucleotide sequence: TGCGCCAGCAGCTTGGCCTTCGACAGGGCCGCAGATACGCAGTATTTT.

V is TRBV5-4 and J is TRBJ2-1; D perhaps matches TRBD1 (5 bases). The V gene's germline CDR1 is SGHNT and CDR2 YYREEE (reference sequence). CDR3 length equals 15 residues. Between the trimmed V and J ends, which lost 1 base and 0 bases, there was a span of 8 bases. The CDR3 DNA is TGTGCCAGCAGCTTGTACCAGGGCTCCTACAATGAGCAGTTCTTC. Translated: CASSLYQGSYNEQFF.

The chain employs TRBV7-8 and TRBJ2-1; the match to TRBD2 covers 9 bases. This CDR3 comprises 17 residues. The V and J ends lost 1 base and 7 bases, in that order; junction bases with no gene match: 11. Germline V CDR1 and CDR2: SGHVS, FQNEAQ. CDR3 sequence (DNA): TGTGCCAGCAGCTTAGGTTGGGCTAGCGGGATTATGAATGAGCAGTTCTTC. The encoded protein is CASSLGWASGIMNEQFF.

V is TRBV11-2 and J is TRBJ2-2; 9 nucleotides agree with TRBD1. The germline gives CDR1 SGHAT, CDR2 FQNNGV. The ends lost 5 bases at V and 4 bases at J; junction bases unmatched: 8. This CDR3 has 16 amino acids. DNA of the CDR3: TGTGCCAGCAGCCTAGGACAGGGGTTAGGCACCGGGGAGCTGTTTTTT. Translated: CASSLGQGLGTGELFF.

This chain links TRBV9 with TRBJ2-7; 8 bases match TRBD2. V lost 4 bases, J lost 3 bases, and 6 bases stayed unmatched. CDR1 and CDR2 from the germline V gene are SGDLS and YYNGEE. This CDR3 contains 14 residues. The CDR3 DNA reads as TGTGCCAGCAGCCCCGGCCTAGCGGGCTACGAGCAGTACTTC. Translation gives CASSPGLAGYEQYF.

The rearrangement links TRBV25-1 to TRBJ2-2; D is unresolved. Germline CDR1 reads MGHDK; CDR2 reads SYGVNS. This CDR3 has 14 residues. Trimming cost V 1 base and J 3 bases, with 6 bases left between them. CDR3 sequence (DNA): TGTGCCAGCAGTGAATTCGGGTACACCGGGGAGCTGTTTTTT. It is translated as CASSEFGYTGELFF.

The chain uses TRBV29-1 and TRBJ1-1; no definite D call. The ends were cut back, 6 bases at V and 0 bases at J, with 11 bases in the middle. CDR1 is SQVTM and CDR2 is ANQGSEA in the germline V gene. CDR3 length: 13 amino acids. The CDR3 loop reads CSVHGRLNTEAFF. The CDR3 region has the DNA TGCAGCGTACACGGCAGGTTGAACACTGAAGCTTTCTTT.

In its sample, this clone was seen a few times. The chain carries TRBV7-9 and TRBJ2-3; TRBD2 might be the D (6 bases). V was shortened by 7 bases and J by 6 bases, with 20 bases between the two germline ends. The CDR3 is made up of 15 amino acids. From germline, CDR1 is SEHNR and CDR2 FQNEAQ (reference sequence). CDR3 nucleotides: TGTGCCAGCACCGCCGGCGGGACCCTATCTGATACGCAGTATTTT. Amino acids: CASTAGGTLSDTQYF.

The chain carries TRBV30 and TRBJ2-5; TRBD2 agrees at 10 bases. CDR3 length equals 13 residues. The germline gives CDR1 GTSNPN, CDR2 SVGIG (reference sequence). Trimming removed 5 bases from V and 4 bases from J; junction bases left unmatched: 4. DNA for the CDR3: TGTGCCTGGGGATTAGCGGGAGGAGAGACCCAGTACTTC. Amino acid sequence: CAWGLAGGETQYF.

The chain uses TRBV29-1 and TRBJ2-7; maybe TRBD2 (6 bases). Trimming took off 1 base at V and 6 bases at J, with 13 bases between the two ends. This CDR3 comprises 13 residues. Germline CDR1 is SQVTM and CDR2 is ANQGSEA. The CDR3 nucleotides read TGCAGCGTTGAAGGGGGTATCGGGGGCGAGCAGTACTTC. Amino acid sequence: CSVEGGIGGEQYF.

The chain couples TRBV19 to TRBJ2-1; 15 bases align to TRBD2. CDR1 is LNHDA and CDR2 is SQIVND in the germline V gene (reference sequence). CDR3 length: 17 residues. The J segment lost 4 bases and the V segment lost 5 bases, leaving 6 bases of the junction unmatched. CDR3 amino acids: CASSPSGTSGRYNEQFF. The CDR3 nucleotides are TGTGCCAGTAGTCCCTCCGGGACTAGCGGGAGGTACAATGAGCAGTTCTTC.

The J gene is TRBJ2-5, the V gene TRBV5-1; D might be TRBD1 (6 bases). Trimming removed 6 bases at V and 0 bases at J, with 12 bases between. The CDR3 consists of 14 residues. Germline V gene sequence: CDR1 SGHRS, CDR2 YFSETQ. CDR3 nucleotide sequence: TGCGCCAGCAACCCAGGGGCGTACCAAGAGACCCAGTACTTC. Translating it yields CASNPGAYQETQYF.

DNA for the CDR3: TGCGCCAGCAGCTCGATGTCCGGGTCTTATAATTCACCCCTCCACTTT. Translated: CASSSMSGSYNSPLHF. This chain joins TRBV5-1 and TRBJ1-6, with unresolved D. This CDR3 is built from 16 residues. Germline V gene sequence: CDR1 SGHRS, CDR2 YFSETQ. Between the trimmed V and J ends, which lost 3 bases and 4 bases, there was a span of 14 bases.

DNA for the CDR3: TGTGCCATCAGTGAGTCGCTGGCTCCACAGCCCCAGCATTTT. Its translation is CAISESLAPQPQHF. J is TRBJ1-5 and V is TRBV10-3; D unclear. V was trimmed by 0 bases and J by 7 bases, leaving 10 bases between them. Germline CDR1 and CDR2: ENHRY and SYGVKD. The CDR3 contains 14 residues.

This clone has only a few counts. The chain joins TRBV24-1 to TRBJ2-3; 11 bases map to TRBD2. The J segment lost 0 bases and the V segment lost 1 base, leaving 11 bases of the junction unmatched. Looked up from germline, CDR1 is KGHDR and CDR2 is SFDVKD. The CDR3 covers 20 residues. CDR3 sequence reads: CATSDFPGGTSGPSTDTQYF. CDR3 DNA: TGTGCCACCAGTGATTTCCCCGGCGGGACTAGCGGACCTAGCACAGATACGCAGTATTTT.

The V and J genes are TRBV10-3 and TRBJ2-3; 10 bases agree with TRBD2. CDR1 is ENHRY and CDR2 is SYGVKD in the germline V gene. The CDR3 sequence is 15 residues long. The junction had 7 bases not matched to a gene; V was cut back by 8 bases and J by 2 bases. CDR3 protein: CAISQREGPTDTQYF. The DNA for the CDR3 is TGTGCCATCTCTCAGCGGGAGGGCCCCACAGATACGCAGTATTTT.

The V and J genes are TRBV7-9 and TRBJ2-7; maybe TRBD2 (5 bases). V was shortened by 1 base and J by 6 bases, with 10 bases between the two germline ends. Germline V gives CDR1 SEHNR, CDR2 FQNEAQ (reference sequence). The CDR3 loop spans 13 amino acids. The CDR3 DNA reads as TGTGCCAGCAGCTTAGTACGGGAAGGCGAGCAGTACTTC. Protein sequence: CASSLVREGEQYF.

The chain recombines TRBV5-1 with TRBJ1-6, with D uncertain. Germline values: CDR1 SGHRS, CDR2 YFSETQ. The length of the CDR3 is 16 residues. Trimming cost V 0 bases and J 6 bases, with 13 bases left between them. The CDR3 protein is CASSLGPGDSNSPLHF. In nucleotides, the CDR3 is TGCGCCAGCAGCTTGGGGCCCGGGGATTCTAATTCACCCCTCCACTTT.

This clone occurred once. The J gene is TRBJ2-7, the V gene TRBV9; the match to TRBD2 covers 10 bases. V shed 3 bases, J shed 6 bases, and the junction held 15 bases outside the gene matches. This CDR3 is 17 amino acids long. CDR1 SGDLS and CDR2 YYNGEE come from the germline V gene. CDR3 DNA sequence: TGTGCCAGCAGCGAAGAGCAAGCGGGAGGGGAGCGGGGCGAGCAGTACTTC. This codes for CASSEEQAGGERGEQYF.

This rearrangement joins TRBV5-8 to TRBJ2-7; weak D call: TRBD1 (5 bases). From germline, CDR1 is SGHTS and CDR2 YDEGEE. The CDR3 contains 13 residues. V lost 5 bases, J lost 5 bases, and 14 bases lay in between. CDR3 loop: CASSDRQQDEQYF. The CDR3 DNA reads as TGTGCCAGCAGTGACAGACAGCAAGACGAGCAGTACTTC. The full variable domain, completed using reference TRBV5-8 and TRBJ2-7, is EAGVTQSPTHLIKTRGQQATLRCSPISGHTSVYWYQQALGLGLQFLLWYDEGEERNRGNFPPRFSGRQFPNYSSELNVNALELEDSALYLCASSDRQQDEQYFGPGTRLTVT.

The gene calls are TRBV28 and TRBJ2-3, with TRBD2 as a possible D gene (5 bases). The CDR3 is 14 amino acids. CDR1 and CDR2 from the germline V gene are MDHEN and SYDVKM. V was clipped by 2 bases and J by 0 bases, with 6 bases between them. CDR3 residues: CASSLGLSTDTQYF. In nucleotides, the CDR3 is TGTGCCAGCAGTTTAGGACTGAGCACAGATACGCAGTATTTT. The entire variable domain, with the rest obtained from reference TRBV28 and TRBJ2-3, is as follows: DVKVTQSSRYLVKRTGEKVFLECVQDMDHENMFWYRQDPGLGLRLIYFSYDVKMKEKGDIPEGYSVSREKKERFSLILESASTNQTSMYLCASSLGLSTDTQYFGPGTRLTVL.